Listed here is a single TCR beta chain. The sample belongs to a study of human T cells and chemical hapten exposure. Trimming shortened V by 5 bases and J by 6 bases, and 4 bases separated the two germline ends. The germline CDR1 and CDR2 sequences are LNHDA and SQIVND (reference sequence). CDR3 length: 11 residues. Time point reported: patch test 2, 6 weeks after DPC sensitization. The sample's treatment: therapeutic diphenylcyclopropenone sensitization with weekly scalp DPC. Per the original methods: Sampled TCR counts reached a median of 95,638 per sample, with values ranging from 23,224 to 690,600. TCRdb reprocessed the RACE reads with MiXCR, giving one entry per CDR3 protein. These V and J calls derive from TCRdb rather than the authors' analysis. The table records around 67,000 distinct CDR3 sequences, 8.5% of them present only once.

The sequencing used whole blood, collected in connection with sensitization to the hapten diphenylcyclopropenone (DPC). The chain uses TRBV19 and TRBJ2-2; D remains unclear. The TCR comes from a woman in her fifties or sixties with alopecia areata. Some clones in this sample may be carry-over from other donors' samples. CDR3 region: CASSYPGELFF. The CDR3 DNA follows: TGTGCCAGTAGTTACCCCGGGGAGCTGTTTTTT.